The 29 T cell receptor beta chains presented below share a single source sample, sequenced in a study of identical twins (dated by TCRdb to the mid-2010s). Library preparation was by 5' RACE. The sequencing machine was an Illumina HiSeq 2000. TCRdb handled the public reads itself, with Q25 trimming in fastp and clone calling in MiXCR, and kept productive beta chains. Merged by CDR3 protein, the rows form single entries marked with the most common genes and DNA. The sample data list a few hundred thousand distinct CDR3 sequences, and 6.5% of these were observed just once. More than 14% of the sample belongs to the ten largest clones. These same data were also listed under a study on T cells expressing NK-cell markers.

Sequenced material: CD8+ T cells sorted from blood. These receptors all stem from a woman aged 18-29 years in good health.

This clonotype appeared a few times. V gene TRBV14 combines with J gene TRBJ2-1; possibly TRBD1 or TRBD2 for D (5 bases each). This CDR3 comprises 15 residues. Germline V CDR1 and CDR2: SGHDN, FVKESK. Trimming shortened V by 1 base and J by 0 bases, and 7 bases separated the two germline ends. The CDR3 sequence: CASSQVGASYNEQFF. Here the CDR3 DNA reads TGTGCCAGCAGCCAAGTCGGGGCCTCCTACAATGAGCAGTTCTTC.

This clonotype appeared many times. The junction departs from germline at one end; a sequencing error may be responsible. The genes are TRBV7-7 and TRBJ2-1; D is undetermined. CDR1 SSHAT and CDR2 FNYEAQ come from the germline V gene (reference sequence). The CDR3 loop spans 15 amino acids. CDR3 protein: CASSLASTGYNEQFF. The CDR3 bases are TGTGCTAGCAGCTTAGCATCGACGGGCTACAATGAGCAGTTCTTC.

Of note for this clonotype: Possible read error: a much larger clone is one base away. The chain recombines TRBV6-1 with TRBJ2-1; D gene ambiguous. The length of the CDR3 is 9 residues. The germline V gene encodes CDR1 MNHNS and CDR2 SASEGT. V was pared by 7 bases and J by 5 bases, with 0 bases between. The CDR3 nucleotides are TGTGCCAGCAACAATGAGCAGTTCTTC. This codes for CASNNEQFF.

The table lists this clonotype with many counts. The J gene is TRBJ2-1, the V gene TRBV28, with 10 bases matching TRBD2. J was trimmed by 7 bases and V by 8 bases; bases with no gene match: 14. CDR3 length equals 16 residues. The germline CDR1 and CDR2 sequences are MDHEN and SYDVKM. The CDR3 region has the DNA TGTGCCAGCGAGAACGCCAAGCGGGAGGGCCGAAATGAGCAGTTCTTC. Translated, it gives CASENAKREGRNEQFF.

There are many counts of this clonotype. The CDR3 nucleotides are TGTGCCACCAGCATGTCCGGGACAGGGGTTTACAATGAGCAGTTCTTC. This gives the protein CATSMSGTGVYNEQFF. The chain links TRBV15 to TRBJ2-1, with 10 bases fitting TRBD1. The CDR3 runs to 16 residues. V gave up 4 bases and J gave up 4 bases; unmatched junction bases: 7. The germline V gene encodes CDR1 LNHNV and CDR2 YYDKDF (reference sequence).

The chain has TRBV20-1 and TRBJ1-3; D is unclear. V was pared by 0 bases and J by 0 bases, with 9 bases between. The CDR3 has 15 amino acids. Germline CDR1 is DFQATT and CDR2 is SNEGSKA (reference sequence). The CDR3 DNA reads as TGCAGTGCTAGAGATTGGAAGGACTCTGGAAACACCATATATTTT. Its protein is CSARDWKDSGNTIYF.

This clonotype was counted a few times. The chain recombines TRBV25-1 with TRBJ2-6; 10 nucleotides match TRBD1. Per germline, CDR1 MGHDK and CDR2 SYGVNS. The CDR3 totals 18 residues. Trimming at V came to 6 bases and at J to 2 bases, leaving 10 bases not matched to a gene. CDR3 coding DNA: TGTGCCAGCAGGTCCGGGACAGGGGATAAACCTGGGGCCAACGTCCTGACTTTC. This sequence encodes CASRSGTGDKPGANVLTF.

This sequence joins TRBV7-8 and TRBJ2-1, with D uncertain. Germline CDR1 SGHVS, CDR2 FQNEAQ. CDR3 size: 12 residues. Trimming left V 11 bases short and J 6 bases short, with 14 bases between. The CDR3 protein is CASQFTSNEQFF. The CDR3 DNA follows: TGTGCCTCGCAGTTTACAAGCAATGAGCAGTTCTTC.

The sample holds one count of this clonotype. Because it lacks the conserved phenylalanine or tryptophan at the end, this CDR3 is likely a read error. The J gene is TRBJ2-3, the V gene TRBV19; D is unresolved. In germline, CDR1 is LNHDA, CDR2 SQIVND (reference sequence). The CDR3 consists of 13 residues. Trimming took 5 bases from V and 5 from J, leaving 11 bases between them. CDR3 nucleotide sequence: TGTGCCAGTAGTGAACAAGACGGAGATACGCAGTATTGT. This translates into CASSEQDGDTQYC.

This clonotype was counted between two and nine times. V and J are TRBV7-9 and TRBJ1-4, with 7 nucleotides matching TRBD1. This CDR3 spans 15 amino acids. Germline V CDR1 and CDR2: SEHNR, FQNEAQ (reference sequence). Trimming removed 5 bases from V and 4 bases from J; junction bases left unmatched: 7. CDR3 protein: CASSDQQGFNEKLFF. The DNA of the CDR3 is TGTGCCAGCAGCGACCAACAGGGGTTTAATGAAAAACTGTTTTTT.

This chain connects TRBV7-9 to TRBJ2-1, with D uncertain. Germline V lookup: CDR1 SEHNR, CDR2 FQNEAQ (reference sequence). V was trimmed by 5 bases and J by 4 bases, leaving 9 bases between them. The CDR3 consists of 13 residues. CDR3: CASSLPQYNEQFF. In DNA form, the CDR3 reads TGTGCCAGCAGCCTCCCCCAGTACAATGAGCAGTTCTTC.

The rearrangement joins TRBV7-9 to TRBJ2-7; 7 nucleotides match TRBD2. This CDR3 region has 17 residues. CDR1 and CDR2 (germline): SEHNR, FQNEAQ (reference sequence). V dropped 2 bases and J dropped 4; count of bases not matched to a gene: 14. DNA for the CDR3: TGTGCCAGCAGCTTAATAATGGCGGGAGCCCATACTTACGAGCAGTACTTC. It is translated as CASSLIMAGAHTYEQYF.

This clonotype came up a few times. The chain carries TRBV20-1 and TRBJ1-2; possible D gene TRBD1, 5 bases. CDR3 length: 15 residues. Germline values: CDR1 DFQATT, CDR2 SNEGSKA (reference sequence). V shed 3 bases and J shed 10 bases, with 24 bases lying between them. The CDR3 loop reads CSASAPDTGLSVYTF. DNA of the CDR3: TGCAGTGCTAGTGCCCCGGACACAGGCCTCTCCGTCTACACCTTC.

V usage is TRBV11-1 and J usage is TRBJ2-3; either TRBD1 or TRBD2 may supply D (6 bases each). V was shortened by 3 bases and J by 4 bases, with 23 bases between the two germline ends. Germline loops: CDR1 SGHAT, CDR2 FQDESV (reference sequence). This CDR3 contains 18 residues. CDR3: CASSLRGTWGRGADTQYF. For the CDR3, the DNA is TGTGCCAGCAGCTTGAGAGGCACGTGGGGGCGCGGGGCAGATACGCAGTATTTT. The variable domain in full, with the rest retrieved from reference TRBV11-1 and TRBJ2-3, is EAEVAQSPRYKITEKSQAVAFWCDPISGHATLYWYRQILGQGPELLVQFQDESVVDDSQLPKDRFSAERLKGVDSTLKIQPAELGDSAMYLCASSLRGTWGRGADTQYFGPGTRLTVL.

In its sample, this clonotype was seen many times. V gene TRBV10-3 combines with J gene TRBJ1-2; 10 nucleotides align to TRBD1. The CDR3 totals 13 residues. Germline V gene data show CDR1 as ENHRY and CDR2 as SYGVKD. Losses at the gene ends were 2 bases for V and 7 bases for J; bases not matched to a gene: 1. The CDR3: CAISERTGGGYTF. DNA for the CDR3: TGTGCCATCAGTGAGCGGACAGGGGGTGGCTACACCTTC.

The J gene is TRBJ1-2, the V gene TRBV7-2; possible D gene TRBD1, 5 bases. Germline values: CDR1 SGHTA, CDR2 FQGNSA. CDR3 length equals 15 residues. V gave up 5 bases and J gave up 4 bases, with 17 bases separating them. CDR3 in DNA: TGTGCCAGCAGCCCCGGTGTCGGGGGAAGCTATGGCTACACCTTC. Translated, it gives CASSPGVGGSYGYTF.

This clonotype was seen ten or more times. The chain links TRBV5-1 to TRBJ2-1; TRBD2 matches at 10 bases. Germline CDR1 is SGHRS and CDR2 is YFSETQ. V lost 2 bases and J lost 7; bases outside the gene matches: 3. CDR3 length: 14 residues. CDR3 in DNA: TGCGCCAGCAGCTTTAGCGGGGGGAGAAATGAGCAGTTCTTC. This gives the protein CASSFSGGRNEQFF.

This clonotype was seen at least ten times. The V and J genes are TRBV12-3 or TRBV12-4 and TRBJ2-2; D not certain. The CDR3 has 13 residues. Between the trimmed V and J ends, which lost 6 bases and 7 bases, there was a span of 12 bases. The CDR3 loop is CASSWMVGGELFF. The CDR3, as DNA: TGTGCCAGCAGCTGGATGGTGGGCGGGGAGCTGTTTTTT.

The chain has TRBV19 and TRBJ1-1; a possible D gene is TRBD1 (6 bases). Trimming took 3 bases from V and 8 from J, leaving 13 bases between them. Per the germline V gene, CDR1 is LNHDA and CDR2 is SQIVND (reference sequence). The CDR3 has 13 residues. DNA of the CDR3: TGTGCCAGTAGTATGTACGGGGGGCGCGAAGCTTTCTTT. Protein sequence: CASSMYGGREAFF.

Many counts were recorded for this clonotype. The chain's CDR3 is CASSFSKSGEDIQYF. The CDR3 DNA sequence: TGTGCCAGCAGCTTTTCAAAGTCAGGGGAGGACATTCAGTACTTC. The gene calls are TRBV7-9 and TRBJ2-4; the D gene could be TRBD1 or TRBD2 (6 bases each). Trimming left V 3 bases short and J 8 bases short, with 17 bases between. Germline values: CDR1 SEHNR, CDR2 FQNEAQ (reference sequence). The CDR3 has 15 residues.

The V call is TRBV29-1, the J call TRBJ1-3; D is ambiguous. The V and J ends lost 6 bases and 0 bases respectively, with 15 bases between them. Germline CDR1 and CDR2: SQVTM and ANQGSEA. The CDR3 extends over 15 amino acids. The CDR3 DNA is TGCAGCGTCCACTTGACTTACACCTCTGGAAACACCATATATTTT. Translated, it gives CSVHLTYTSGNTIYF. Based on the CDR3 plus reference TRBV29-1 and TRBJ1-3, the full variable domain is SAVISQKPSRDICQRGTSLTIQCQVDSQVTMMFWYRQQPGQSLTLIATANQGSEATYESGFVIDKFPISRPNLTFSTLTVSNMSPEDSSIYLCSVHLTYTSGNTIYFGEGSWLTVV.

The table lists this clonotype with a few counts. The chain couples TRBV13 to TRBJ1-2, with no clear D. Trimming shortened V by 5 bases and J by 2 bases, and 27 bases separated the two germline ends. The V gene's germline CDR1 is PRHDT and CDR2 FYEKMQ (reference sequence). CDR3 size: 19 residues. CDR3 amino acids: CASSKRGRSYSQINYGYTF. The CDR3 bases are TGTGCCAGCAGCAAACGGGGTAGATCGTACAGCCAAATAAACTATGGCTACACCTTC.

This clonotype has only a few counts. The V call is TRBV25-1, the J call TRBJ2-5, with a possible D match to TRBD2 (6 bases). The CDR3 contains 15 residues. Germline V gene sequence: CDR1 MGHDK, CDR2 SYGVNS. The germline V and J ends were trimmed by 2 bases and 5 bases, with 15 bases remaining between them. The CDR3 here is CASSEPSGTPETQYF. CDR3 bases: TGTGCCAGCAGTGAACCTTCAGGGACTCCGGAGACCCAGTACTTC. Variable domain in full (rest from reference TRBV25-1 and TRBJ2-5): EADIYQTPRYLVIGTGKKITLECSQTMGHDKMYWYQQDPGMELHLIHYSYGVNSTEKGDLSSESTVSRIRTEHFPLTLESARPSHTSQYLCASSEPSGTPETQYFGPGTRLLVL.

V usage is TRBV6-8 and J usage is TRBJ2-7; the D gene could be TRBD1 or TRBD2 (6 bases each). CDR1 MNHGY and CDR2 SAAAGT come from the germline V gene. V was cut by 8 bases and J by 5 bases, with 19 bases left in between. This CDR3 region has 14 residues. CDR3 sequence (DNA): TGTGCCAGCGAATCGGAGGGGCAGGGGAACGAGCAGTACTTC. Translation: CASESEGQGNEQYF.

DNA for the CDR3: TGTGCCAGCAGTCCCGGGACAGGTCTCACTGAAGCTTTCTTT. Translating it yields CASSPGTGLTEAFF. The V gene is TRBV12-3 or TRBV12-4, the J gene TRBJ1-1; 8 bases are a match to TRBD1. This CDR3 is built from 14 residues. J was trimmed by 4 bases and V by 5 bases; bases with no gene match: 6.

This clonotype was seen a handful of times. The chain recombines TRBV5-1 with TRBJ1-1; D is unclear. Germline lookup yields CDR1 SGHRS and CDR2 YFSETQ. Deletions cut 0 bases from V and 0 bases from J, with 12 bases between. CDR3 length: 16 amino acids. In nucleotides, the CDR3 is TGCGCCAGCAGCTTGGAGGCCAGTCGGATGAACACTGAAGCTTTCTTT. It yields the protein CASSLEASRMNTEAFF.

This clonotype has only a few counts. The CDR3 loop reads CSARYSGPYNEQFF. The CDR3 DNA reads as TGCAGTGCTAGATATAGCGGACCCTACAATGAGCAGTTCTTC. This chain joins TRBV20-1 and TRBJ2-1, with a possible D match to TRBD2 (6 bases). The germline V and J ends were trimmed by 2 bases and 2 bases, with 10 bases remaining between them. The CDR3 runs 14 residues. Germline V gives CDR1 DFQATT, CDR2 SNEGSKA (reference sequence).

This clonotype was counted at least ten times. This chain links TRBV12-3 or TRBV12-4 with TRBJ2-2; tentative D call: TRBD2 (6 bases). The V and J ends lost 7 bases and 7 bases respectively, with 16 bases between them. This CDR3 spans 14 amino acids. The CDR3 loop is CASTYVPGGGELFF. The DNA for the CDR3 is TGTGCCAGCACTTACGTCCCCGGGGGCGGGGAGCTGTTTTTT.

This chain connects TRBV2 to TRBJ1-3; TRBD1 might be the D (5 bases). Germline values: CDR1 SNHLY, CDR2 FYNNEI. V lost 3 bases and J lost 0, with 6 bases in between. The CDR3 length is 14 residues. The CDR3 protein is CASSDGGSGNTIYF. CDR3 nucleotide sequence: TGTGCCAGCAGTGACGGGGGCTCTGGAAACACCATATATTTT. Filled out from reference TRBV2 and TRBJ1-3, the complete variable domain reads EPEVTQTPSHQVTQMGQEVILRCVPISNHLYFYWYRQILGQKVEFLVSFYNNEISEKSEIFDDQFSVERPDGSNFTLKIRSTKLEDSAMYFCASSDGGSGNTIYFGEGSWLTVV.